This record covers a single T cell receptor (beta chain). Its antigen is unidentified. Compared with germline, one end of the junction differs, possibly owing to a read error. Only in-frame clones appear in the TCRdb table, and some are missing; sequencing was by immunoSEQ multiplex PCR. Of 20,000 to 25,000 clones in the sample, about 81% were seen once. The data are from a study of T cells in localized non-small cell lung cancer. Regarding the study as a whole: In adjacent lung, a median about 52 of the top 100 tumor clones were found. As only one tumor region underwent sequencing, heterogeneity remains possible. Greater T cell density in blood accompanied longer overall survival.

The germline gives CDR1 SSHAT, CDR2 FNYEAQ (reference sequence). CDR3 length equals 16 residues. This TCR derives from a man aged 40-75 years with stage I lung adenocarcinoma. The chain links TRBV7-7 to TRBJ2-2, with 8 nucleotides matching TRBD2. Source: peripheral blood, taken before any cancer treatment. The CDR3 sequence is CASSLGRGFDTGELFF. The CDR3 coding sequence is TGTGCTAGCAGCCTCGGGAGGGGCTTTGACACCGGGGAGCTGTTTTTT. The full variable domain, rest sourced from reference TRBV7-7 and TRBJ2-2, is GAGVSQSPRYKVTKRGQDVTLRCDPISSHATLYWYQQALGQGPEFLTYFNYEAQPDKSGLPSDRFSAERPEGSISTLTIQRTEQRDSAMYRCASSLGRGFDTGELFFGEGSRLTVL.